These 11 T cell receptor beta chains share one sample of origin, sequenced in a study of blood T cell repertoires in COVID-19. The data were produced by immunoSEQ multiplex PCR, yet TCRdb's version contains in-frame clones alone and is incomplete. The sample holds fewer than 180,000 clones, approximately 80% seen once. Sequencing was carried out using peripheral blood. The receptors shown here come from a man in his sixties or seventies with acute or convalescent COVID-19.

The chain carries TRBV7-9 and TRBJ1-1; 10 nucleotides align to TRBD1. The germline gives CDR1 SEHNR, CDR2 FQNEAQ (reference sequence). The V segment lost 11 bases and the J segment 5 bases; nucleotides outside the gene matches: 8. The length of the CDR3 is 13 residues. Here the CDR3 DNA reads TGTGCCCTAGGACAGGGGGTGTGGACTGAAGCTTTCTTT. It translates to CALGQGVWTEAFF.

This clone was recorded only once. This chain joins TRBV11-2 and TRBJ2-7, with unresolved D. From germline, CDR1 is SGHAT and CDR2 FQNNGV. The V end was cut by 3 bases, the J end by 2 bases, with 11 bases between. The CDR3 extends over 14 amino acids. CDR3 nucleotide sequence: TGTGCCAGCAGCTTTGTAGCAGAAACCTACGAGCAGTACTTC. Its protein is CASSFVAETYEQYF. Looking up the rest from reference TRBV11-2 and TRBJ2-7 gives the full variable domain: EAGVAQSPRYKIIEKRQSVAFWCNPISGHATLYWYQQILGQGPKLLIQFQNNGVVDDSQLPKDRFSAERLKGVDSTLKIQPAKLEDSAVYLCASSFVAETYEQYFGPGTRLTVT.

The chain recombines TRBV6-1 with TRBJ1-5, with 10 bases lining up with TRBD1. The CDR3 sequence is 15 residues long. Germline V lookup: CDR1 MNHNS, CDR2 SASEGT. V lost 2 bases and J lost 8; bases outside the gene matches: 6. Here the CDR3 DNA reads TGTGCCAGCAGTGAACCGGGACAGGGGCTTGAGCCCCAGCATTTT. It yields the protein CASSEPGQGLEPQHF.

The V and J genes are TRBV5-6 and TRBJ1-2, with a possible D match to TRBD1 (5 bases). The V and J ends lost 2 bases and 3 bases respectively, with 14 bases between them. Germline V gene lookup returns CDR1 SGHDT and CDR2 YYEEEE. This CDR3 spans 15 amino acids. In nucleotides, the CDR3 is TGTGCCAGCAGCTTCATCCCTACAGGAGACTATGGCTACACCTTC. This sequence encodes CASSFIPTGDYGYTF.

V usage is TRBV28 and J usage is TRBJ2-2; 12 positions match TRBD2. The germline V gene encodes CDR1 MDHEN and CDR2 SYDVKM. V was pared by 5 bases and J by 3 bases, with 4 bases of the junction left unmatched. The CDR3 runs to 16 residues. The CDR3 here is CASSPGTSGYTGELFF. As DNA, the CDR3 is TGTGCCAGCAGTCCCGGGACTAGCGGGTACACCGGGGAGCTGTTTTTT.

V is TRBV29-1 and J is TRBJ2-7; 10 positions match TRBD2. V was clipped by 7 bases and J by 3 bases; unmatched bases: 3. The CDR3 has 12 amino acids. The germline V gene has CDR1 SQVTM and CDR2 ANQGSEA. The CDR3 is CSARLAGYEQYF. As DNA, the CDR3 is TGCAGCGCCAGACTAGCGGGCTACGAGCAGTACTTC.

The chain uses TRBV11-2 and TRBJ2-6; no clear D gene. Trimming removed 3 bases from V and 0 bases from J, with 3 bases in between. CDR1 is SGHAT, CDR2 FQNNGV, per germline. This CDR3 spans 14 amino acids. The CDR3 bases are TGTGCCAGCAGCTTGAGCTCTGGGGCCAACGTCCTGACTTTC. Translation gives CASSLSSGANVLTF.

This clone showed up just a few times. The chain has TRBV7-9 and TRBJ1-4; no definite D call. Germline-derived CDR1 and CDR2 are SEHNR and FQNEAQ (reference sequence). V was trimmed by 1 base and J by 4 bases, leaving 10 bases between them. The CDR3 runs to 15 residues. The CDR3 sequence is CASSLGGKLNEKLFF. CDR3 DNA: TGTGCCAGCAGCTTAGGCGGGAAACTTAATGAAAAACTGTTTTTT. The full variable domain, its missing parts supplied by reference TRBV7-9 and TRBJ1-4, is DTGVSQNPRHKITKRGQNVTFRCDPISEHNRLYWYRQTLGQGPEFLTYFQNEAQLEKSRLLSDRFSAERPKGSFSTLEIQRTEQGDSAMYLCASSLGGKLNEKLFFGSGTQLSVL.

This clone showed up just a few times. The V and J genes are TRBV11-1 and TRBJ1-1; D is uncertain. Germline CDR1 is SGHAT and CDR2 is FQDESV (reference sequence). V was trimmed by 2 bases and J by 6 bases, leaving 7 bases between them. CDR3 size: 12 residues. The CDR3 nucleotides read TGTGCCAGCAGCTTATTAGTCGCTGAAGCTTTCTTT. It yields the protein CASSLLVAEAFF.

This clone was detected a few times. The chain has TRBV2 and TRBJ2-5; a weak D match, TRBD1 (5 bases). Germline CDR1 is SNHLY and CDR2 is FYNNEI. V gave up 3 bases and J gave up 3 bases, with 5 bases separating them. The CDR3 sequence is 12 residues long. The CDR3 DNA follows: TGTGCCAGCAGTGACAGGGAAGAGACCCAGTACTTC. It encodes CASSDREETQYF.

The chain couples TRBV5-1 to TRBJ2-5, with 14 bases that match TRBD2. V shed 0 bases and J 6 bases; nucleotides not matched to a gene: 13. This CDR3 region has 19 residues. Germline values: CDR1 SGHRS, CDR2 YFSETQ. DNA of the CDR3: TGCGCCAGCAGCTTGGCGGCGACTAGCGGGGGGGCTGGGGTTAAGACCCAGTACTTC. Amino acids: CASSLAATSGGAGVKTQYF.